A single sample is the source of the 15 T cell receptor beta chains below, sequenced in a study of blood T cell repertoires in COVID-19. Some clones are missing from TCRdb's copy, which holds only in-frame ones; the method was immunoSEQ multiplex PCR. The table lists about 150,000 clones, over 80% of them singletons. The sequencing input was peripheral blood. These receptors originate from a woman of 80 years or more with COVID-19, enrolled during active disease.

The chain employs TRBV9 and TRBJ2-1, with TRBD2 identical over 13 bases. V shed 4 bases and J 1 base; nucleotides not matched to a gene: 8. The CDR3 covers 18 residues. The germline CDR1 and CDR2 sequences are SGDLS and YYNGEE. CDR3 sequence (DNA): TGTGCCAGCAGCCTGCGGACTAGCGGGAGTGGGTCCTACAATGAGCAGTTCTTC. As protein: CASSLRTSGSGSYNEQFF. Combining the CDR3 with reference TRBV9 and TRBJ2-1 gives the whole variable domain DSGVTQTPKHLITATGQRVTLRCSPRSGDLSVYWYQQSLDQGLQFLIQYYNGEERAKGNILERFSAQQFPDLHSELNLSSLELGDSALYFCASSLRTSGSGSYNEQFFGPGTRLTVL.

This clone has just one count. The rearrangement uses TRBV10-3 and TRBJ1-1, with TRBD1 identical over 7 bases. V was pared by 10 bases and J by 4 bases, with 9 bases of the junction left unmatched. Germline CDR1 reads ENHRY; CDR2 reads SYGVKD. The CDR3 extends over 13 amino acids. The CDR3, as DNA: TGTGCCACGGGGCAGGGGGTAGGCACTGAAGCTTTCTTT. Encoded protein: CATGQGVGTEAFF.

This clone occurred once. The chain uses TRBV3-1 (or the pseudogene TRBV3-2) and TRBJ2-3; 8 bases map to TRBD2. The junction had 9 bases not matched to a gene; V was cut back by 10 bases and J by 3 bases. Germline values: CDR1 LGHDT, CDR2 YNNKEL (reference sequence). The CDR3 runs to 14 residues. The chain's CDR3 is CATGGRGGTDTQYF. CDR3 DNA sequence: TGTGCCACCGGGGGCCGGGGGGGGACAGATACGCAGTATTTT.

The sample holds one count of this clone. This sequence joins TRBV28 and TRBJ2-3, with 8 bases aligning to TRBD2. CDR1 and CDR2 (germline): MDHEN, SYDVKM. Trimming cost V 8 bases and J 5 bases; bases outside gene matches: 9. The CDR3 loop spans 14 amino acids. CDR3 nucleotide sequence: TGTGCCAGCTGGGTGGGTAGCGGGAAAGATACGCAGTATTTT. This sequence encodes CASWVGSGKDTQYF.

The chain carries TRBV12-3 or TRBV12-4 and TRBJ2-5; no clear D gene. The CDR3 length is 12 residues. The ends were cut back, 0 bases at V and 7 bases at J, with 6 bases in the middle. The CDR3: CASSLAAGTQYF. The CDR3 nucleotides are TGTGCCAGCAGTTTAGCCGCCGGGACCCAGTACTTC.

The V and J genes are TRBV5-1 and TRBJ2-1, with TRBD2 matching over 10 bases. The germline CDR1 and CDR2 sequences are SGHRS and YFSETQ. V was clipped by 6 bases and J by 2 bases; unmatched bases: 5. This CDR3 comprises 15 residues. The CDR3, as DNA: TGCGCCAGCACCTCTAGCGGGGGAGCCTACAATGAGCAGTTCTTC. It encodes CASTSSGGAYNEQFF.

J is TRBJ2-2 and V is TRBV6-5; D perhaps matches TRBD1 (6 bases). The germline CDR1 and CDR2 sequences are MNHEY and SVGAGI. The V gene lost 4 bases and the J gene lost 7 bases, with 13 bases spanning the gap. The CDR3 has 14 residues. In DNA, the CDR3 is TGTGCCAGCAGTTGGCGTACAGGGCTCGGGGAGCTGTTTTTT. This sequence encodes CASSWRTGLGELFF.

This chain links TRBV7-8 with TRBJ1-1; D unresolved. Germline V gene lookup returns CDR1 SGHVS and CDR2 FQNEAQ. The CDR3 contains 11 residues. V lost 8 bases and J 1 base, leaving 5 bases between the germline ends. The CDR3 sequence is CASQENTEAFF. Written as DNA, the CDR3 is TGTGCCAGCCAGGAGAACACTGAAGCTTTCTTT.

The chain uses TRBV3-1 (or the pseudogene TRBV3-2) and TRBJ2-5; 7 nucleotides match TRBD2. V lost 4 bases, J lost 5 bases, and 13 bases stayed unmatched. This CDR3 spans 16 amino acids. Per germline, CDR1 LGHDT and CDR2 YNNKEL (reference sequence). The CDR3: CASSPDSGTTGETQYF. Written as DNA, the CDR3 is TGTGCCAGCAGCCCAGACTCCGGGACTACCGGTGAGACCCAGTACTTC.

J is TRBJ1-2 and V is TRBV5-1; the match to TRBD1 covers 9 bases. Germline CDR1 reads SGHRS; CDR2 reads YFSETQ. J was trimmed by 7 bases and V by 4 bases; bases with no gene match: 11. This CDR3 has 15 amino acids. CDR3 loop: CASSGGQGLYSGYTF. The CDR3 region has the DNA TGCGCCAGCAGCGGGGGACAGGGACTTTATTCTGGCTACACCTTC.

This chain joins TRBV9 and TRBJ2-4, with D perhaps matching TRBD2 (6 bases). CDR3 length: 14 residues. V gave up 3 bases and J gave up 7 bases, with 14 bases separating them. CDR1 and CDR2 from the germline V gene are SGDLS and YYNGEE. The CDR3 DNA follows: TGTGCCAGCAGCGCCCGGTCGGGGGTTAACATTCAGTACTTC. Protein sequence: CASSARSGVNIQYF.

The chain uses TRBV5-4 and TRBJ2-7; the D is unclear. The germline CDR1 and CDR2 sequences are SGHNT and YYREEE (reference sequence). The CDR3 sequence is 14 residues long. Deletions cut 4 bases from V and 4 bases from J, with 15 bases between. CDR3 DNA sequence: TGTGCCAGCAGCGCGAATGTCGCCCTATACGAGCAGTACTTC. It encodes CASSANVALYEQYF.

The DNA for the CDR3 is TGCGCCAGCAGGGGGGCAGCACCTGGAAACACCATATATTTT. Translating it yields CASRGAAPGNTIYF. J is TRBJ1-3 and V is TRBV5-1; tentative D call: TRBD1 (6 bases). The V gene's germline CDR1 is SGHRS and CDR2 YFSETQ. Trimming pared 5 bases from V and 2 bases from J, leaving 11 bases between. The CDR3 contains 14 residues.

The chain joins TRBV27 to TRBJ1-4; 9 bases match TRBD1. V lost 5 bases to trimming and J lost 8 bases; unmatched junction nucleotides: 12. Germline V gene lookup returns CDR1 MNHEY and CDR2 SMNVEV (reference sequence). This CDR3 region has 16 residues. The CDR3 reads CASSPTPGQGSEKLFF. The CDR3 DNA sequence: TGTGCCAGCAGTCCAACCCCGGGACAGGGTTCGGAAAAACTGTTTTTT.

This chain links TRBV3-1 (or the pseudogene TRBV3-2) with TRBJ2-7; D gene ambiguous. V lost 2 bases, J lost 6 bases, and 11 bases lay in between. The length of the CDR3 is 13 residues. Germline V gene sequence: CDR1 LGHDT, CDR2 YNNKEL (reference sequence). DNA for the CDR3: TGTGCCAGCAGCCAAATTGGAGCGTCCGAGCAGTACTTC. It is translated as CASSQIGASEQYF.